Below, 26 T cell receptor beta chains from the same sample are listed, as sequenced in a study of T cell responses to AZD1222 COVID-19 vaccine. Some clones are missing from TCRdb's copy, which holds only in-frame ones; the method was immunoSEQ multiplex PCR. The table shows some 140,000 clones, with approximately 92% occurring only once. The sample was peripheral blood, taken on day 0 of AZD1222 vaccination. All receptors derive from an adult in good health.

The chain has TRBV27 and TRBJ1-2; TRBD1 matches at 8 bases. From germline, CDR1 is MNHEY and CDR2 SMNVEV (reference sequence). The CDR3 runs 13 residues. J gave up 8 bases and V 3 bases, and 5 bases lay outside the gene matches. The CDR3 here is CASSFMAGGGYTF. The CDR3 nucleotides are TGTGCCAGCAGTTTTATGGCAGGGGGCGGCTACACCTTC.

V usage is TRBV19 and J usage is TRBJ2-3; either TRBD1 or TRBD2 may fit D (5 bases each). Trimming took off 7 bases at V and 5 bases at J, with 13 bases between the two ends. The CDR3 spans 13 residues. Germline V CDR1 and CDR2: LNHDA, SQIVND (reference sequence). CDR3 sequence (DNA): TGTGCCAGTACAAGAGAGGGGCAAGATACGCAGTATTTT. Its protein is CASTREGQDTQYF.

The chain has TRBV25-1 and TRBJ2-7, with D possibly TRBD1 on 6 matching bases. Germline lookup yields CDR1 MGHDK and CDR2 SYGVNS. The CDR3 sequence is 14 residues long. V was clipped by 8 bases and J by 10 bases, with 24 bases between them. In DNA form, the CDR3 reads TGTGCCAGCCGGGCTTCCGGAGACAGGAAGGTTCAGTACTTC. It translates to CASRASGDRKVQYF.

The CDR3 spells CASSEIGGTQEAWAEAFF. CDR3 nucleotide sequence: TGTGCCAGCAGTGAAATAGGGGGGACACAAGAAGCTTGGGCTGAAGCTTTCTTT. The rearrangement uses TRBV6-1 and TRBJ1-1; D possibly corresponds to TRBD1 (6 bases). CDR1 and CDR2 from the germline V gene are MNHNS and SASEGT. V shed 2 bases and J shed 6 bases, with 25 bases lying between them. The CDR3 covers 18 residues.

The chain employs TRBV6-5 and TRBJ2-3, with D possibly TRBD1 on 5 matching bases. V was pared by 10 bases and J by 5 bases, with 10 bases between. The CDR3 loop spans 11 amino acids. Looked up from germline, CDR1 is MNHEY and CDR2 is SVGAGI. CDR3 bases: TGTGCCATCAAAAGGGGAGATACGCAGTATTTT. It translates to CAIKRGDTQYF.

The chain links TRBV19 to TRBJ1-4, with D uncertain. Trimming removed 3 bases from V and 6 bases from J, with 5 bases in between. This CDR3 spans 12 amino acids. Germline V gene data show CDR1 as LNHDA and CDR2 as SQIVND (reference sequence). CDR3 DNA: TGTGCCAGTAGTATGAGATATGAAAAACTGTTTTTT. It encodes CASSMRYEKLFF. Filled out from reference TRBV19 and TRBJ1-4, the complete variable domain reads DGGITQSPKYLFRKEGQNVTLSCEQNLNHDAMYWYRQDPGQGLRLIYYSQIVNDFQKGDIAEGYSVSREKKESFPLTVTSAQKNPTAFYLCASSMRYEKLFFGSGTQLSVL.

With regard to this clone: This sample also contains other DNA sequences that code for the same CDR3. The V gene is TRBV27, the J gene TRBJ2-1; D gene ambiguous. This CDR3 is 12 amino acids long. Germline lookup yields CDR1 MNHEY and CDR2 SMNVEV (reference sequence). V was cut by 8 bases and J by 2 bases, with 7 bases left in between. The CDR3 DNA is TGTGCCAGCTCCCCCACCTACAATGAGCAGTTCTTC. The encoded protein is CASSPTYNEQFF.

The chain employs TRBV4-1 and TRBJ1-5; 8 nucleotides agree with TRBD1. The germline CDR1 and CDR2 sequences are MGHRA and YSYEKL. Trimming at V came to 3 bases and at J to 7 bases, leaving 20 bases not matched to a gene. This CDR3 is built from 19 residues. This chain's CDR3 is CASSHSGFTGGQARQPQHF. The DNA for the CDR3 is TGCGCCAGCAGCCACAGCGGGTTTACCGGGGGACAGGCCAGACAGCCCCAGCATTTT.

In its sample, this clone was seen once. The V gene is TRBV30, the J gene TRBJ1-6; no definite D call. V was shortened by 0 bases and J by 3 bases, with 12 bases between the two germline ends. CDR1 is GTSNPN and CDR2 is SVGIG in the germline V gene (reference sequence). This CDR3 comprises 16 residues. CDR3 sequence (DNA): TGTGCCTGGAGTGTATCCCGGACGCTCTATAATTCACCCCTCCACTTT. This gives the protein CAWSVSRTLYNSPLHF.

This clone came up once. The V and J genes are TRBV29-1 and TRBJ1-5; D unclear. This CDR3 is built from 12 residues. CDR1 SQVTM and CDR2 ANQGSEA come from the germline V gene. The ends were cut back, 6 bases at V and 5 bases at J, with 11 bases in the middle. Here the CDR3 DNA reads TGCAGCGTGGGAGGTAATCATCAGCCCCAGCATTTT. Translation: CSVGGNHQPQHF.

V gene TRBV16 combines with J gene TRBJ2-2; 9 bases line up with TRBD1. The CDR3 consists of 18 residues. V shed 0 bases and J 2 bases; nucleotides not matched to a gene: 7. CDR1 and CDR2 from the germline V gene are KGHSY and FQNENV. The CDR3 sequence: CASSQSIDRGFNTGELFF. CDR3 DNA: TGTGCCAGCAGCCAATCGATTGACAGGGGGTTTAACACCGGGGAGCTGTTTTTT. The full variable domain, completed using reference TRBV16 and TRBJ2-2, is GEEVAQTPKHLVRGEGQKAKLYCAPIKGHSYVFWYQQVLKNEFKFLISFQNENVFDETGMPKERFSAKCLPNSPCSLEIQATKLEDSAVYFCASSQSIDRGFNTGELFFGEGSRLTVL.

This chain joins TRBV9 and TRBJ2-2, with D perhaps TRBD1 (6 bases). V lost 0 bases to trimming and J lost 6 bases, with 12 bases between them. Germline CDR1 reads SGDLS; CDR2 reads YYNGEE. CDR3 length: 15 amino acids. CDR3 coding DNA: TGTGCCAGCAGCGTAGAGCACAGGGTGGCCGGGGAGCTGTTTTTT. Amino acid sequence: CASSVEHRVAGELFF.

The V and J genes are TRBV25-1 and TRBJ1-1; unclear D gene. V lost 0 bases, J lost 6 bases, and 8 bases lay in between. Germline V gene sequence: CDR1 MGHDK, CDR2 SYGVNS. The CDR3 has 13 amino acids. This CDR3 is CASSEYGFAEAFF. CDR3 nucleotides: TGTGCCAGCAGTGAATACGGGTTCGCTGAAGCTTTCTTT. Based on the CDR3 plus reference TRBV25-1 and TRBJ1-1, the full variable domain is EADIYQTPRYLVIGTGKKITLECSQTMGHDKMYWYQQDPGMELHLIHYSYGVNSTEKGDLSSESTVSRIRTEHFPLTLESARPSHTSQYLCASSEYGFAEAFFGQGTRLTVV.

This rearrangement joins TRBV5-1 to TRBJ2-5; 10 bases map to TRBD2. V shed 4 bases and J 5 bases; nucleotides not matched to a gene: 14. The CDR3 has 17 residues. The germline CDR1 and CDR2 sequences are SGHRS and YFSETQ. CDR3 DNA: TGCGCCAGCAGCGCGGCGGCTAGCGGGAGTCTGCCGGAGACCCAGTACTTC. Amino acid sequence: CASSAAASGSLPETQYF.

V gene TRBV25-1 combines with J gene TRBJ1-5; D may be TRBD1 (5 bases). CDR1 is MGHDK and CDR2 is SYGVNS in the germline V gene. The V end lost 3 bases, the J end lost 2 bases, and 5 bases lay between the germline ends. CDR3 size: 13 residues. The CDR3 sequence is CASSDRGNQPQHF. The CDR3 region has the DNA TGTGCCAGCAGTGACAGGGGCAATCAGCCCCAGCATTTT.

This chain uses TRBV12-5 with TRBJ2-5; D is possibly TRBD1 (6 bases). Trimming pared 3 bases from V and 4 bases from J, leaving 6 bases between. This CDR3 is 12 amino acids long. Germline-derived CDR1 and CDR2 are LGHNT and FRNRAP. The CDR3 protein is CASGLGGETQYF. The CDR3 DNA follows: TGTGCTAGTGGTTTAGGGGGAGAGACCCAGTACTTC.

The rearrangement joins TRBV4-2 to TRBJ2-3, with TRBD2 as a possible D gene (6 bases). CDR3 size: 17 residues. Germline CDR1 and CDR2: LGHNA and YNFKEQ. V shed 3 bases and J shed 5 bases, with 21 bases lying between them. The CDR3 protein is CASSQGFGGEEGDTQYF. CDR3 coding DNA: TGTGCCAGCAGCCAGGGGTTCGGGGGAGAAGAAGGAGATACGCAGTATTTT.

The CDR3 loop is CASSFRFGTDGSQPQHF. The CDR3 coding sequence is TGTGCCAGCAGTTTCCGCTTTGGGACAGATGGCTCTCAGCCCCAGCATTTT. The J gene is TRBJ1-5, the V gene TRBV27; 7 positions agree with TRBD1. This CDR3 has 17 residues. The V and J ends lost 3 bases and 6 bases, in that order; junction bases with no gene match: 14. CDR1 is MNHEY and CDR2 is SMNVEV in the germline V gene (reference sequence).

This sequence joins TRBV21-1 and TRBJ2-7; the D call in the table, TRBD2, was not verified against the DNA. TRBV21-1 is a listed pseudogene. The CDR3 extends over 18 amino acids. In DNA form, the CDR3 reads TGTGCCAGCAGCTCCCGGGGGACTAGCGACCTAGGGGGATACGAGCAGTACTTC. Translated, it gives CASSSRGTSDLGGYEQYF.

The chain links TRBV18 to TRBJ1-6; D ambiguous. CDR3 length equals 12 residues. Germline values: CDR1 KGHSH, CDR2 LQKENI. V was trimmed by 0 bases and J by 9 bases, leaving 3 bases between them. The CDR3 DNA is TGTGCCAGCTCACCACCGGGTTCACCCCTCCACTTT. Translated, it gives CASSPPGSPLHF. Variable domain in full (rest from reference TRBV18 and TRBJ1-6): NAGVMQNPRHLVRRRGQEARLRCSPMKGHSHVYWYRQLPEEGLKFMVYLQKENIIDESGMPKERFSAEFPKEGPSILRIQQVVRGDSAAYFCASSPPGSPLHFGNGTRLTVT.

The chain joins TRBV28 to TRBJ1-2; TRBD1 agrees at 7 bases. This CDR3 has 15 residues. Germline trimming cut 3 bases from V and 6 bases from J; bases unmatched to any gene: 10. Germline lookup yields CDR1 MDHEN and CDR2 SYDVKM. CDR3 sequence: CASSFPTQGSHGYTF. The CDR3 bases are TGTGCCAGCAGTTTCCCCACACAGGGGTCCCATGGCTACACCTTC.

This chain uses TRBV28 with TRBJ2-3, with 8 bases identical to TRBD1. Germline V lookup: CDR1 MDHEN, CDR2 SYDVKM. This CDR3 is built from 15 residues. Trimming at V came to 2 bases and at J to 4 bases, leaving 5 bases not matched to a gene. CDR3 loop: CASSLAGGGADTQYF. In DNA form, the CDR3 reads TGTGCCAGCAGTTTAGCAGGGGGCGGCGCAGATACGCAGTATTTT.

The chain recombines TRBV5-8 with TRBJ2-7, with 9 bases matching TRBD1. V lost 3 bases and J lost 6; bases outside the gene matches: 7. Germline CDR1 SGHTS, CDR2 YDEGEE. CDR3 length: 14 amino acids. CDR3 coding DNA: TGTGCCAGCAGCTCGGGACAGGGTTGGGCCGAGCAGTACTTC. This sequence encodes CASSSGQGWAEQYF.

V gene TRBV12-3 or TRBV12-4 combines with J gene TRBJ1-5; D might be TRBD1 (6 bases). The CDR3 contains 13 residues. V was clipped by 6 bases and J by 4 bases, with 10 bases between them. The CDR3 nucleotides are TGTGCCAGCAGGGGGGGCATTAATCAGCCCCAGCATTTT. It encodes CASRGGINQPQHF.

The rearrangement uses TRBV3-1 (or the pseudogene TRBV3-2) and TRBJ2-5; TRBD2 agrees at 15 bases. The CDR3 totals 18 residues. Per the germline V gene, CDR1 is LGHDT and CDR2 is YNNKEL (reference sequence). Trimming at V came to 0 bases and at J to 5 bases, leaving 7 bases not matched to a gene. The CDR3 DNA reads as TGTGCCAGCAGCCAAGATCGGACTAGCGGGAGGGCGTCCGAGACCCAGTACTTC. Amino acids: CASSQDRTSGRASETQYF.

This clone was seen once. The V gene is TRBV3-1 (or the pseudogene TRBV3-2), the J gene TRBJ2-2; 11 bases fit TRBD2. J was trimmed by 7 bases and V by 3 bases; bases with no gene match: 13. CDR1 is LGHDT and CDR2 is YNNKEL in the germline V gene (reference sequence). The CDR3 has 18 amino acids. The CDR3 DNA sequence: TGTGCCAGCAGCCACCGAACCTTAGCGGGAGGGCCGGACGGGGAGCTGTTTTTT. Its protein product is CASSHRTLAGGPDGELFF.